This T cell receptor (beta chain) was identified during a study of OX40 agonist ivuxolimab in advanced cancers. Overall study context: Ivuxolimab was administered intravenously to patients at 0.01 to 10 mg/kg every 2 weeks. The study enrolled dose-escalation patients with hepatocellular carcinoma, melanoma, renal cell or head and neck cancer.

In this sample, this clone turned up once. Its antigen is currently unknown. Study-level points and caveats: Compared with CD4+, CD8+ T cells on average had more expanded clones. There was clonal expansion of CD4+ and CD8+ blood T cells by week 6 at 0.1 to 3.0 mg/kg.

TCRdb keeps only in-frame clones here, not all; method: immunoSEQ multiplex PCR. The sample has 50,000 to 65,000 clones, around 84% seen once. The germline V gene has CDR1 SGHAT and CDR2 FQNNGV. This CDR3 region has 17 residues. V was pared by 5 bases and J by 0 bases, with 8 bases of the junction left unmatched. The sample here was CD4+ or CD8+ T cells sorted from blood, taken in a trial of the OX40 agonist ivuxolimab. The gene calls are TRBV11-2 and TRBJ2-5; TRBD2 agrees at 11 bases. This clonotype originated in an adult with an advanced solid tumor such as melanoma, head and neck, liver or kidney cancer. CDR3 sequence (DNA): TGTGCCAGCAGCATAAGAACACTAGCGGGGGACCAAGAGACCCAGTACTTC. Translated: CASSIRTLAGDQETQYF.